Listed here are 8 T cell receptor beta chains from one sample, sequenced in a study of regulatory T cells in long-lasting Graves disease. Both iRepertoire HTBI primers and Arm-PCR of CDR3 regions were used to build the TCR beta libraries. TCRdb re-called the multiplex PCR reads through MiXCR, storing one row per CDR3 protein. The sample lists roughly 560,000 distinct CDR3 sequences, more than 10% seen once, with about 8.9% in the top ten. As to time point: newly diagnosed GD, antithyroid drugs for less than 3 months. The TCR library used RNA extracted from PBMCs. This sample also appeared in a second study, on T cells in Graves' hyperthyroidism and ophthalmopathy.

This material consisted of peripheral blood mononuclear cells (PBMCs), taken at new diagnosis, from a patient treated with antithyroid drugs. The receptor source for this set is a woman in her 30s with Graves disease.

This clonotype was seen repeatedly, ten times or more. This rearrangement joins TRBV13 to TRBJ2-7, with TRBD1 identical over 7 bases. Looked up from germline, CDR1 is PRHDT and CDR2 is FYEKMQ (reference sequence). Trimming cost V 5 bases and J 2 bases; bases outside gene matches: 9. The CDR3 covers 15 residues. The CDR3 loop reads CASSISGDRPYEQYF. CDR3 sequence (DNA): TGTGCCAGCAGCATATCCGGGGACAGACCCTACGAGCAGTACTTC.

Ten or more counts support this clonotype. This rearrangement joins TRBV6-2 or TRBV6-3 to TRBJ1-4; 11 bases fit TRBD1. The V gene end was trimmed by 2 bases and the J gene end by 8 bases; junction bases not matched to a gene: 4. The CDR3 covers 15 residues. CDR1 MNHEY and CDR2 SVGEGT come from the germline V gene. This CDR3 reads CASSYRGQGGEKLFF. Written as DNA, the CDR3 is TGTGCCAGCAGTTACCGGGGACAGGGGGGCGAAAAACTGTTTTTT.

The rearrangement links TRBV14 to TRBJ1-5; D remains unclear. The V end lost 1 base, the J end lost 4 bases, and 11 bases lay between the germline ends. The germline CDR1 and CDR2 sequences are SGHDN and FVKESK. This CDR3 has 15 residues. The CDR3: CASSQVEGWNQPQHF. DNA of the CDR3: TGTGCCAGCAGCCAAGTGGAGGGATGGAATCAGCCCCAGCATTTT.

This clonotype was counted many times. The V gene is TRBV28, the J gene TRBJ2-4; weak D call: TRBD1 (6 bases). Per germline, CDR1 MDHEN and CDR2 SYDVKM. This CDR3 contains 13 residues. V dropped 3 bases and J dropped 7 bases, with 10 bases sitting between them. In nucleotides, the CDR3 is TGTGCCAGCAGTTTTGTTACAGGGAACATTCAGTACTTC. This sequence encodes CASSFVTGNIQYF. Complete variable domain (other parts from reference TRBV28 and TRBJ2-4): DVKVTQSSRYLVKRTGEKVFLECVQDMDHENMFWYRQDPGLGLRLIYFSYDVKMKEKGDIPEGYSVSREKKERFSLILESASTNQTSMYLCASSFVTGNIQYFGAGTRLSVL.

This clonotype occurred many times. The V and J genes are TRBV28 and TRBJ1-3; the D is unclear. From germline, CDR1 is MDHEN and CDR2 SYDVKM. V gave up 4 bases and J gave up 4 bases, with 20 bases separating them. The CDR3 is 17 amino acids. The CDR3 reads CASSSPEGSRYGNTIYF. For the CDR3, the DNA is TGTGCCAGCAGTTCACCCGAAGGTTCGCGTTACGGAAACACCATATATTTT.

This clonotype has ten or more counts. The chain couples TRBV6-1 to TRBJ2-3, with 11 bases that match TRBD1. V was pared by 6 bases and J by 6 bases, with 11 bases of the junction left unmatched. The germline CDR1 and CDR2 sequences are MNHNS and SASEGT. The CDR3 runs 16 residues. In DNA form, the CDR3 reads TGTGCCAGCAGCCCGGACAGGGGGCTCTCGTTGGATACGCAGTATTTT. Amino acid sequence: CASSPDRGLSLDTQYF.

This clonotype was observed at least ten times. The V gene is TRBV12-3 or TRBV12-4, the J gene TRBJ1-3; no clear D. V was trimmed by 10 bases and J by 0 bases, leaving 7 bases between them. CDR3 length equals 12 residues. CDR3 sequence (DNA): TGTGCCACCTCCGCCTCTGGAAACACCATATATTTT. Protein: CATSASGNTIYF.

The chain uses TRBV29-1 and TRBJ2-7, with D perhaps TRBD2 (5 bases). Trimming pared 3 bases from V and 0 bases from J, leaving 6 bases between. The germline gives CDR1 SQVTM, CDR2 ANQGSEA. CDR3 size: 12 residues. This CDR3 is CSVEAGSYEQYF. CDR3 nucleotides: TGCAGCGTTGAGGCGGGCTCCTACGAGCAGTACTTC.